This TCR beta chain appears in the sequencing data of a study of T cell repertoires in aging, cancer and after chemotherapy. Across the whole study: Patients with glioblastoma brain tumors were sampled before and after temozolomide-based therapy. Points from the study as a whole: Untreated cancer patients had significantly lower blood TCR diversity than age-matched healthy donors.

The template was genomic DNA from peripheral blood, not RNA. TRB rearrangements spanning V, D and J were amplified using mixed TRB-A/B primers. TCRdb ran MiXCR on the multiplex PCR reads and lists one entry per CDR3 protein. Of approximately 2,100 distinct CDR3 sequences listed, about 29% were seen once; the top ten hold roughly a tenth. V lost 4 bases to trimming and J lost 8 bases, with 14 bases between them. Germline loops: CDR1 MNHEY, CDR2 SVGAGI. This CDR3 has 14 amino acids. In this sample, this clonotype is medium-sized. What it recognizes is unknown. The sequenced sample was blood. The chain has TRBV6-5 and TRBJ2-2; D gene uncertain. The origin of this receptor is a human donor with a solid tumor. In DNA form, the CDR3 reads TGTGCCAGCAGTTCCCAGCCCACCCCGGGGGAGCTGTTTTTT. Its protein product is CASSSQPTPGELFF.